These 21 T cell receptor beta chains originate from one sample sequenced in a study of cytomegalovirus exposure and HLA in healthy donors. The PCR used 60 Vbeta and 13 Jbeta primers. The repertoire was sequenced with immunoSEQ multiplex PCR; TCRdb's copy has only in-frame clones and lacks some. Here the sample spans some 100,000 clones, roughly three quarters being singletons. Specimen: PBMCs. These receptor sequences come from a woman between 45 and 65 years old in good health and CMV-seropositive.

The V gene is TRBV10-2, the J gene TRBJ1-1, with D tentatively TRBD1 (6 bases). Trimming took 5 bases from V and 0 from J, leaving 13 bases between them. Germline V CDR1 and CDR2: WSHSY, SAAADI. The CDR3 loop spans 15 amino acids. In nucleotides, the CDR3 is TGCGCCAGCAGTTCTGGACAGACCATGAACACTGAAGCTTTCTTT. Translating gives CASSSGQTMNTEAFF.

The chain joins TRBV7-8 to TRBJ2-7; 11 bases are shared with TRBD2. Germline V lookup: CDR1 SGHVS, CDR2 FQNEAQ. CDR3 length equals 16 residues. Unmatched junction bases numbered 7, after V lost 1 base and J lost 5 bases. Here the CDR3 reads CASSLVVAGGPHEQYF. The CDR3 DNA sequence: TGTGCCAGCAGCTTAGTGGTAGCGGGAGGGCCCCACGAGCAGTACTTC.

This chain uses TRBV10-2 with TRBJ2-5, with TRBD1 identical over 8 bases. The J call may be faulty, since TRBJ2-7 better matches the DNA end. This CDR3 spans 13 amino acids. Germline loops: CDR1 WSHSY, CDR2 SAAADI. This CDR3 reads CASSAGQAYEQYF. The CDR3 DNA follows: TGCGCCAGCAGTGCGGGACAGGCCTACGAGCAGTACTTC.

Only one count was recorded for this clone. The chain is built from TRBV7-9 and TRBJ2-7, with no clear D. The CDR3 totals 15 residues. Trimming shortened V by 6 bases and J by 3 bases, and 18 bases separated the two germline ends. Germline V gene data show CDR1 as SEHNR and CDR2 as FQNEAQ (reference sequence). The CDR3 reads CASSSTEASFYEQYF. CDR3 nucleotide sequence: TGTGCCAGCAGTTCCACCGAGGCGTCATTCTACGAGCAGTACTTC. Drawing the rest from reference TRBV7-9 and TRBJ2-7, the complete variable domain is DTGVSQNPRHKITKRGQNVTFRCDPISEHNRLYWYRQTLGQGPEFLTYFQNEAQLEKSRLLSDRFSAERPKGSFSTLEIQRTEQGDSAMYLCASSSTEASFYEQYFGPGTRLTVT.

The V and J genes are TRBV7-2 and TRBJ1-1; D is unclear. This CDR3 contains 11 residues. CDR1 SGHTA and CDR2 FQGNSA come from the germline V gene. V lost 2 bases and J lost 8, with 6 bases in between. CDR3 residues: CASSLWEEAFF. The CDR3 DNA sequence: TGTGCCAGCAGCTTATGGGAGGAAGCTTTCTTT.

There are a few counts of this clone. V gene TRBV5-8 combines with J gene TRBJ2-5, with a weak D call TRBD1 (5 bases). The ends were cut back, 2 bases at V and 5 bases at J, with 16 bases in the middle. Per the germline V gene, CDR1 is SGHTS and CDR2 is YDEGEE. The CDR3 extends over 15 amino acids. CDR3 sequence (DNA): TGTGCCAGCAGCTTCCCCAGGGCTTTTGGGGAGACCCAGTACTTC. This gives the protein CASSFPRAFGETQYF.

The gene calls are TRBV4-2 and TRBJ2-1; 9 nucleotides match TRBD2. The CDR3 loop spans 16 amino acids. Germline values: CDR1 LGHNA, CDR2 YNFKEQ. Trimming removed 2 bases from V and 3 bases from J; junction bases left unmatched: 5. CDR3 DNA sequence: TGTGCCAGCAGCCAATTTAGCGGGAGCGGCTACAATGAGCAGTTCTTC. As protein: CASSQFSGSGYNEQFF.

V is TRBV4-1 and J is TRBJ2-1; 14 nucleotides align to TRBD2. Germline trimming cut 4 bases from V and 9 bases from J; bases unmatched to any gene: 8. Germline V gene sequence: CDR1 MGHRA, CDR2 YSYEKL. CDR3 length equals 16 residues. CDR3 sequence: CASSPEGLAGDGEQFF. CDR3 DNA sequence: TGCGCCAGCAGCCCCGAGGGACTAGCGGGAGATGGTGAGCAGTTCTTC.

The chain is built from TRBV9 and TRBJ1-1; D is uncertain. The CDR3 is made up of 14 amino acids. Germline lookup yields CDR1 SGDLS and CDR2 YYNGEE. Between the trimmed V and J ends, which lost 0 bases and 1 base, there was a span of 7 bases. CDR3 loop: CASSVGAGNTEAFF. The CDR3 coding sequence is TGTGCCAGCAGCGTAGGGGCGGGGAACACTGAAGCTTTCTTT.

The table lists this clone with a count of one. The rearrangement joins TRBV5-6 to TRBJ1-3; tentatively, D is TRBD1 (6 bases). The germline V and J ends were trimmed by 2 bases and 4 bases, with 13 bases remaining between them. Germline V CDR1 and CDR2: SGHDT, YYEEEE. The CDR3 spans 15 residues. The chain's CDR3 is CASSFFRGRGNTIYF. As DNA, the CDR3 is TGTGCCAGCAGCTTTTTCAGGGGTAGGGGAAACACCATATATTTT.

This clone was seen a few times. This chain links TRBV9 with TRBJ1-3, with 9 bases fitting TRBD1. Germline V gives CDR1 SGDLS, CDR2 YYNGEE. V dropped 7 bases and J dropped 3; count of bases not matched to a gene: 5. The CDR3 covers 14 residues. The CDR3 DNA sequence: TGTGCCAGCGTCCACAGGGGGCATGGAAACACCATATATTTT. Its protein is CASVHRGHGNTIYF. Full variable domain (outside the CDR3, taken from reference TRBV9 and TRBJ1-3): DSGVTQTPKHLITATGQRVTLRCSPRSGDLSVYWYQQSLDQGLQFLIQYYNGEERAKGNILERFSAQQFPDLHSELNLSSLELGDSALYFCASVHRGHGNTIYFGEGSWLTVV.

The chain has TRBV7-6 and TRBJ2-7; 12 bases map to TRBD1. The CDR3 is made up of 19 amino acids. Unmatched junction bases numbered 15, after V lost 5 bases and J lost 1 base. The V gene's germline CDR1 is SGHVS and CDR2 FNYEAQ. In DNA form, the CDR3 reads TGTGCCAGCAGCGGAAGGGACAGGGGGCGTAATATGGCTTCCTACGAGCAGTACTTC. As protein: CASSGRDRGRNMASYEQYF.

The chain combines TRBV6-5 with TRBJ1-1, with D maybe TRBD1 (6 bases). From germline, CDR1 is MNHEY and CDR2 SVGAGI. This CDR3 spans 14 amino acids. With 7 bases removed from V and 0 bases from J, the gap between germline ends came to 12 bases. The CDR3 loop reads CASTEGHLNTEAFF. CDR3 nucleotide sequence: TGTGCCAGCACCGAGGGACATTTGAACACTGAAGCTTTCTTT.

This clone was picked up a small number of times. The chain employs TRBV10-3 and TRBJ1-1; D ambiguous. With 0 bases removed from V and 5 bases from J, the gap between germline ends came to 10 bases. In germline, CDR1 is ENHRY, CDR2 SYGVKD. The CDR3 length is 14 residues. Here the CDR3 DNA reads TGTGCCATCAGTGAGTCGGAGGGCACGACTGAAGCTTTCTTT. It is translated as CAISESEGTTEAFF.

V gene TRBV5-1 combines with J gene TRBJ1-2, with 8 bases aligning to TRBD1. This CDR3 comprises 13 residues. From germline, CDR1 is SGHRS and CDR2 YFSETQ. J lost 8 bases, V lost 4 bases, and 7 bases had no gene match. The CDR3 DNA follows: TGCGCCAGCAGCAGGGGACAGGCCCAAGGCTACACCTTC. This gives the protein CASSRGQAQGYTF.

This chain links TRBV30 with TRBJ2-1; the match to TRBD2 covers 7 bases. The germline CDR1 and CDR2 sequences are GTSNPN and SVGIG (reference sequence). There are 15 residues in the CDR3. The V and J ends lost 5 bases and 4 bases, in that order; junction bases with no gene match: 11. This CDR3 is CAWSLDSGPYNEQFF. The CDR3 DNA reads TGTGCCTGGTCCTTGGATAGCGGGCCATACAATGAGCAGTTCTTC.

CDR3 residues: CSVEVRGEQYF. CDR3 DNA: TGCAGCGTTGAAGTTCGGGGGGAGCAGTACTTC. V and J are TRBV29-1 and TRBJ2-5, with 7 bases lining up with TRBD2. V was pared by 1 base and J by 11 bases, with 4 bases of the junction left unmatched. There are 11 residues in the CDR3. CDR1 and CDR2 from the germline V gene are SQVTM and ANQGSEA. The full variable domain, its missing parts supplied by reference TRBV29-1 and TRBJ2-5, is SAVISQKPSRDICQRGTSLTIQCQVDSQVTMMFWYRQQPGQSLTLIATANQGSEATYESGFVIDKFPISRPNLTFSTLTVSNMSPEDSSIYLCSVEVRGEQYFGPGTRLLVL.

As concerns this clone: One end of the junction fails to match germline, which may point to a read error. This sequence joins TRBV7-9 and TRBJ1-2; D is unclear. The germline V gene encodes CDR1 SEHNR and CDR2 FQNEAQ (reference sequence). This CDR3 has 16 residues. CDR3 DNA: TGTTCCAGCAGCTTAGCCTCCGGTGAAAGGAGCTATGGCTACACCTTC. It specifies CSSSLASGERSYGYTF.

The CDR3 nucleotides are TGTGCCAGTAGTATGGCCCCAGGTGAGCAGTACTTC. Encoded protein: CASSMAPGEQYF. The chain uses TRBV19 and TRBJ2-7; D call uncertain. V was trimmed by 3 bases and J by 7 bases, leaving 10 bases between them. CDR1 and CDR2 from the germline V gene are LNHDA and SQIVND (reference sequence). CDR3 length equals 12 residues.

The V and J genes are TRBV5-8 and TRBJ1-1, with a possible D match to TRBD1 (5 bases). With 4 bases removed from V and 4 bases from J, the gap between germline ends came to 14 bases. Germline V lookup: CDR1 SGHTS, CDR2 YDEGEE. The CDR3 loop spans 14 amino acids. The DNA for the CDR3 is TGTGCCAGCAGCCGGCGGGGGGACCCCACTGAAGCTTTCTTT. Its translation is CASSRRGDPTEAFF.

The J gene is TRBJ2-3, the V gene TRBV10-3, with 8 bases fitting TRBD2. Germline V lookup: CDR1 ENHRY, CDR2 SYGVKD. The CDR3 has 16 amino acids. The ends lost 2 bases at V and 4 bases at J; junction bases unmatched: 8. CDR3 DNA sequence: TGTGCCATCAGTGAGAGGAGCGGGAGATCGGCAGATACGCAGTATTTT. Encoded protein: CAISERSGRSADTQYF.